A single T cell receptor (beta chain) is shown here with its context. The data were obtained in a study of T cell responses to AZD1222 COVID-19 vaccine. Clones were sequenced by immunoSEQ multiplex PCR, and TCRdb holds only the in-frame ones, with some missing. The data contain around 150,000 clones, more than 75% of them seen just once; the ten biggest clones take up 1.9%. The clonotype was recovered from an adult who received the AZD1222 COVID-19 vaccine. Specimen: peripheral blood, collected 28 days after the second AZD1222 dose.

The DNA for the CDR3 is TGTGCCTGGAGTGAATATACTGAAGCTTTCTTT. This encodes CAWSEYTEAFF. The chain couples TRBV30 to TRBJ1-1; D uncertain. V lost 1 base to trimming and J lost 5 bases, with 5 bases between them. The CDR3 has 11 residues. Germline V gives CDR1 GTSNPN, CDR2 SVGIG (reference sequence).